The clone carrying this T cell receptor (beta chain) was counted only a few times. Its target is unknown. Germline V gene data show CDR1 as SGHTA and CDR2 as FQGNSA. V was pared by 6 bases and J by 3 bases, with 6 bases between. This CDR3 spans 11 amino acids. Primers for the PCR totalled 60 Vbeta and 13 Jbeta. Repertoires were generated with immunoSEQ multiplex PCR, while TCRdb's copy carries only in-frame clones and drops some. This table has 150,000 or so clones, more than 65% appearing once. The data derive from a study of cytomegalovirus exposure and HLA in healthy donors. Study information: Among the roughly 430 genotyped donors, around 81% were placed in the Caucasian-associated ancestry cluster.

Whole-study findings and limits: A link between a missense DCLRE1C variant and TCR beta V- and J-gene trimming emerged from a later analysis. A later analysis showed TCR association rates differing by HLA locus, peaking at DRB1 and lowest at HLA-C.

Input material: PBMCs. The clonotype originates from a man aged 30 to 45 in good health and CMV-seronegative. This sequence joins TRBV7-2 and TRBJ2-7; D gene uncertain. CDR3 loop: CASSYLYEQYF. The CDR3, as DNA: TGTGCCAGCAGTTATCTCTACGAGCAGTACTTC.